These T cell receptor beta chains were read from a single sample in a study of blood T cell repertoires in COVID-19. Clones were read by immunoSEQ multiplex PCR, and TCRdb kept only the in-frame ones, dropping some. The repertoire consists of roughly 400,000 clones, with nearly 90% occurring once and the leading ten covering about 1.4%. Sample: PBMCs or T cells enriched from blood (not recorded which). These receptors were taken from a woman aged 18-29 years who had been exposed to COVID-19. Both conserved end residues are part of each CDR3. The D gene is left open where the match is weak. Expanded clones are given a class, and other clones once, few, many or no size at all.

-,TRBV5-1,TRBD1,TRBJ2-1,TGCGCCAGCAGCTGGACAGGGCCCTACAATGAGCAGTTCTTC,CASSWTGPYNEQFF
-,TRBV28,-,TRBJ1-2,TGTGCCAGCACCCTCGAAAGGGAGGGTTTTAACTATGGCTACACCTTC,CASTLEREGFNYGYTF
few,TRBV4-2,TRBD2,TRBJ2-1,TGTGCCAGCAGCCAAAGGACTAGCGGATCCTACAATGAGCAGTTCTTC,CASSQRTSGSYNEQFF
-,TRBV6-5,TRBD1,TRBJ1-2,TGTGCCAGCAGTTACTCTGGGACAGGGGGCTTCTATGGCTACACCTTC,CASSYSGTGGFYGYTF
-,TRBV28,-,TRBJ2-6,TGTGCCAGCAGTTTGAGTACAGGGAACTCTGGGGCCAACGTCCTGACTTTC,CASSLSTGNSGANVLTF
once,TRBV7-2,-,TRBJ1-6,TGTGCCAGCAGCTTCCACCGGACTGGACCGATGGGTAATTCACCCCTCCACTTT,CASSFHRTGPMGNSPLHF
-,TRBV7-3,-,TRBJ1-1,TGTGCCAGCAGCTTCTACGGGGGAGGGGTATACACTGAAGCTTTCTTT,CASSFYGGGVYTEAFF
-,TRBV12-3/TRBV12-4,-,TRBJ1-1,TGTGCCAGCAGTTTGACAGGTGCTGAAGCTTTCTTT,CASSLTGAEAFF
-,TRBV9,-,TRBJ1-3,TGTGCCAGCAGCGTAGAGGGACTCATAAGCTCTGGAAACACCATATATTTT,CASSVEGLISSGNTIYF
-,TRBV5-1,TRBD2,TRBJ2-1,TGCGCCAGCAGCTGGAGCGGGAGGGCCTCCTACAATGAGCAGTTCTTC,CASSWSGRASYNEQFF
-,TRBV27,TRBD1,TRBJ2-7,TGTGCCAGCAGTTTGGACAGGGAAGGGTACGAGCAGTACTTC,CASSLDREGYEQYF
-,TRBV7-9,-,TRBJ2-2,TGTGCCAGCAGCCGTAGCGGCACCGGGGAGCTGTTTTTT,CASSRSGTGELFF
-,TRBV28,-,TRBJ1-3,TGTGCCAGCAGTTTGGTCGGGGTTTTGGGAAACACCATATATTTT,CASSLVGVLGNTIYF
-,TRBV18,TRBD1,TRBJ2-3,TGTGCCAGCTCAAGGACAGGGGGCTTGGCAGATACGCAGTATTTT,CASSRTGGLADTQYF
-,TRBV7-6,-,TRBJ2-1,TGTGCCAGCAGCCGGGACTGGACAAACAATGAGCAGTTCTTC,CASSRDWTNNEQFF